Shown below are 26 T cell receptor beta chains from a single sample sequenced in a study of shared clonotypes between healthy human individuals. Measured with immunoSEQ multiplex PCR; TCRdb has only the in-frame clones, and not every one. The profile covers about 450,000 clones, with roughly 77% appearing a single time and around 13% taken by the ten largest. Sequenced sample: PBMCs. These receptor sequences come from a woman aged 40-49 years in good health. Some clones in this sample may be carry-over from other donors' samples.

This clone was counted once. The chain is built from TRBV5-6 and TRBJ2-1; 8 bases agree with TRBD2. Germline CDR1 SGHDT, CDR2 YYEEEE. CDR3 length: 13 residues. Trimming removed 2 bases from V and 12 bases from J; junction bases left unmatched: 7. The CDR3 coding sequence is TGTGCCAGCAGCTTCCAACAGCGGGAGATGCAGTTCTTC. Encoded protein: CASSFQQREMQFF. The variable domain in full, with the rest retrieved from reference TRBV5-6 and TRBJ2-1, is DAGVTQSPTHLIKTRGQQVTLRCSPKSGHDTVSWYQQALGQGPQFIFQYYEEEERQRGNFPDRFSGHQFPNYSSELNVNALLLGDSALYLCASSFQQREMQFFGPGTRLTVL.

CDR3 amino acids: CASSPGQGVQPQHF. The CDR3 region has the DNA TGTGCCAGCAGCCCAGGACAGGGGGTCCAGCCCCAGCATTTT. This chain connects TRBV6-6 to TRBJ1-5; 10 nucleotides line up with TRBD1. This CDR3 is built from 14 residues. CDR1 and CDR2 from the germline V gene are MNHNY and SVGAGI (reference sequence). Trimming at V came to 6 bases and at J to 7 bases, leaving 6 bases not matched to a gene.

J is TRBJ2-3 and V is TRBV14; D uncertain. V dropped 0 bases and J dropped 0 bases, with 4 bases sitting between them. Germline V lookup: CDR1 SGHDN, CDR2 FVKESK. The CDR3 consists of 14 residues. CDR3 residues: CASSQDRSTDTQYF. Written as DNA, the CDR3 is TGTGCCAGCAGCCAAGATCGTAGCACAGATACGCAGTATTTT.

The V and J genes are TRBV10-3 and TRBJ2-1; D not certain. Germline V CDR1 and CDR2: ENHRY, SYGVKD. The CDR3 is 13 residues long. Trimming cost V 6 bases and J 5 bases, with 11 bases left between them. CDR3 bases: TGTGCCATCAGGAACCGGGCCAACAATGAGCAGTTCTTC. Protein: CAIRNRANNEQFF.

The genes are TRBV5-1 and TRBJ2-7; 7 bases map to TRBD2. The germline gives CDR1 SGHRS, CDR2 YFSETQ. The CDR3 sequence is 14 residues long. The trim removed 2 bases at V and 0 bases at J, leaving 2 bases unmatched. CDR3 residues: CASSLGLVSYEQYF. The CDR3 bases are TGCGCCAGCAGCTTAGGACTAGTCTCCTACGAGCAGTACTTC.

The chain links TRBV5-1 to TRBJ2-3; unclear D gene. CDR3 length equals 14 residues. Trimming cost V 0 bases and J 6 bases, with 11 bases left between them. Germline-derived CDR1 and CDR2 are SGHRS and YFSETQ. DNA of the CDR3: TGCGCCAGCAGCTTGGGGACCGCCCTGGATACGCAGTATTTT. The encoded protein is CASSLGTALDTQYF.

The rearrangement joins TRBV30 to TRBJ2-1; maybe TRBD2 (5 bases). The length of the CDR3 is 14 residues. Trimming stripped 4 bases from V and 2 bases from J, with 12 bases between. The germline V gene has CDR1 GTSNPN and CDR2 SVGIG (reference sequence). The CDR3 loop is CAWTAAGPYNEQFF. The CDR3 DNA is TGTGCCTGGACTGCGGCGGGCCCCTACAATGAGCAGTTCTTC.

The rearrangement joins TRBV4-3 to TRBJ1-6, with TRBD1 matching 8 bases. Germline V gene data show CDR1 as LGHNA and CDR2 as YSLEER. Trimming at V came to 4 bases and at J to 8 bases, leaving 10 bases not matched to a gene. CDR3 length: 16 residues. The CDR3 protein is CASSPYGQGIDSPLHF. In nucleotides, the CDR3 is TGCGCCAGCAGCCCCTACGGACAGGGAATAGATTCACCCCTCCACTTT.

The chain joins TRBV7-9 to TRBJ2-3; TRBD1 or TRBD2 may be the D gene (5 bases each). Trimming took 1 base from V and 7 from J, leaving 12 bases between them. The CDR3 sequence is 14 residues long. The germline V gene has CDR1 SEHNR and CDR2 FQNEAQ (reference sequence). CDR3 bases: TGTGCCAGCAGCTTAGGGGGGACCGCAAATACGCAGTATTTT. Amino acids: CASSLGGTANTQYF.

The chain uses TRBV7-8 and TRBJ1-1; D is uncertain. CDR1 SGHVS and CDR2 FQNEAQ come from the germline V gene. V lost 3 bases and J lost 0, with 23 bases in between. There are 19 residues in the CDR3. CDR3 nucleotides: TGTGCCAGCAGCTTTAGCCCTGTTTCAGTCAGGACGATGAACACTGAAGCTTTCTTT. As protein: CASSFSPVSVRTMNTEAFF.

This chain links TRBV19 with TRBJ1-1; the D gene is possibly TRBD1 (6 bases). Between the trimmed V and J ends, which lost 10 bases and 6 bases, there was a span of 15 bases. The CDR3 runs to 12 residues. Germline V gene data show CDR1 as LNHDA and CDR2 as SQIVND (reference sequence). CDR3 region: CATAPGAAEAFF. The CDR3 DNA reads TGTGCCACCGCTCCGGGGGCTGCTGAAGCTTTCTTT.

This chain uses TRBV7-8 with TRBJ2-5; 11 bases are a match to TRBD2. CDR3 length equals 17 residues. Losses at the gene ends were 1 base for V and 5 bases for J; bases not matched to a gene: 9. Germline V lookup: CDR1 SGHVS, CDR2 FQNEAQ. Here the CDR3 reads CASSLGVAGGPLETQYF. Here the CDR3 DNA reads TGTGCCAGCAGCTTAGGGGTAGCGGGAGGGCCTTTGGAGACCCAGTACTTC. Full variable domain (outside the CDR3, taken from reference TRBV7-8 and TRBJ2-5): GAGVSQSPRYKVAKRGQDVALRCDPISGHVSLFWYQQALGQGPEFLTYFQNEAQLDKSGLPSDRFFAERPEGSVSTLKIQRTQQEDSAVYLCASSLGVAGGPLETQYFGPGTRLLVL.

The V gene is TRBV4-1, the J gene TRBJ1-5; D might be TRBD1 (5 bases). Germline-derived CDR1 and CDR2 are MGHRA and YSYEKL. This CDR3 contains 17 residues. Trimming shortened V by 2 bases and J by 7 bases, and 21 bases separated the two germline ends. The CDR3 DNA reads TGCGCCAGCAGCCAACATCCTTTTACGGCGGGGGGACAGCCCCAGCATTTT. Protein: CASSQHPFTAGGQPQHF.

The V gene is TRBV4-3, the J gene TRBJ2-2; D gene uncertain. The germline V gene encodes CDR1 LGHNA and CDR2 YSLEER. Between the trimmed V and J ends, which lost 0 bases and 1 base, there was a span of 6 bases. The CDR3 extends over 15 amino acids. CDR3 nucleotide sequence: TGCGCCAGCAGCCAAGATTTTGGGAACACCGGGGAGCTGTTTTTT. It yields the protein CASSQDFGNTGELFF.

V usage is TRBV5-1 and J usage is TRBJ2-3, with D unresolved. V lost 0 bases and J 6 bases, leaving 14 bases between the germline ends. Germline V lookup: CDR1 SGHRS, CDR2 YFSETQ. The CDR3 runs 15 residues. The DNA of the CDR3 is TGCGCCAGCAGCTTGGAGGGCCCCGAGATGGATACGCAGTATTTT. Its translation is CASSLEGPEMDTQYF.

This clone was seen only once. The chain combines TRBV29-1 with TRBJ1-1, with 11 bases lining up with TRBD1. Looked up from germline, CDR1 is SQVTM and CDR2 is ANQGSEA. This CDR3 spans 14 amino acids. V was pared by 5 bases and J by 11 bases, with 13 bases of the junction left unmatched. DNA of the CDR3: TGCAGCGTTCGGTCCGACGGGACAGGGGGAAGGGCTTTCTTT. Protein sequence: CSVRSDGTGGRAFF. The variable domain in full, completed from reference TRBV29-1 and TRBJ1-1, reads SAVISQKPSRDICQRGTSLTIQCQVDSQVTMMFWYRQQPGQSLTLIATANQGSEATYESGFVIDKFPISRPNLTFSTLTVSNMSPEDSSIYLCSVRSDGTGGRAFFGQGTRLTVV.

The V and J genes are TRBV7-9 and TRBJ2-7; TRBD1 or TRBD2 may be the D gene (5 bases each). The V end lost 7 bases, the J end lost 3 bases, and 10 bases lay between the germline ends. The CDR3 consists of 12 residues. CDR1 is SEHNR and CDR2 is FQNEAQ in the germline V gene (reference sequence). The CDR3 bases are TGTGCCAGCACCGGGGCCCACTACGAGCAGTACTTC. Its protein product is CASTGAHYEQYF.

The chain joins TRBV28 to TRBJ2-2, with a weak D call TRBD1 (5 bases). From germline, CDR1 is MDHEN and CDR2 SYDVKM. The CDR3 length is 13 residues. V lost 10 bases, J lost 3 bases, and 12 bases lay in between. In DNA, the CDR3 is TGTGCCAACCTCGACAGTGACACCGGGGAGCTGTTTTTT. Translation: CANLDSDTGELFF.

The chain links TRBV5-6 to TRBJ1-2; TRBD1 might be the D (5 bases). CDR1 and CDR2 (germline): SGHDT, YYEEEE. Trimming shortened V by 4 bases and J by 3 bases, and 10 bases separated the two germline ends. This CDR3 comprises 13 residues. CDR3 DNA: TGTGCCAGCAGCGACGGGGGGTACTATGGCTACACCTTC. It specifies CASSDGGYYGYTF.

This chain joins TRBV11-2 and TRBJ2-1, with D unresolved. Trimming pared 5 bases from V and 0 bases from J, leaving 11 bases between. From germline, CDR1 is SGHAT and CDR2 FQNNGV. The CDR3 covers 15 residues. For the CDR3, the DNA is TGTGCCAGCAGCATGACTCTTAGCTCCTACAATGAGCAGTTCTTC. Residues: CASSMTLSSYNEQFF.

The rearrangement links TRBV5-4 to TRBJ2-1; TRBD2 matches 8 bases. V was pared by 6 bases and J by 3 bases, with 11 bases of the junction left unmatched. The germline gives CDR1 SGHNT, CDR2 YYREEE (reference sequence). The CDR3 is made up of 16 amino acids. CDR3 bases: TGTGCCAGCACAAGCGCAAAGAGCGGGAGCTACAATGAGCAGTTCTTC. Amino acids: CASTSAKSGSYNEQFF.

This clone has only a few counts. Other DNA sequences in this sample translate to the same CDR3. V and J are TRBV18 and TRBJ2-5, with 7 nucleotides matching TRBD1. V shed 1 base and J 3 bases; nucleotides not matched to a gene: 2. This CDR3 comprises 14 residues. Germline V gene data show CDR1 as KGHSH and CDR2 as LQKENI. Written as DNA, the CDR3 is TGTGCCAGCTCACCACTTACAGGGGAAGAGACCCAGTACTTC. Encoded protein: CASSPLTGEETQYF.

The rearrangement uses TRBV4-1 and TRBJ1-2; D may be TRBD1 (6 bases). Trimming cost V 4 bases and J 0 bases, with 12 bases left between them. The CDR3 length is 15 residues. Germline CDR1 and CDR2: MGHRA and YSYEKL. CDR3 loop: CASSPWTDSNYGYTF. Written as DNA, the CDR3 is TGCGCCAGCAGCCCCTGGACAGACTCTAACTATGGCTACACCTTC.

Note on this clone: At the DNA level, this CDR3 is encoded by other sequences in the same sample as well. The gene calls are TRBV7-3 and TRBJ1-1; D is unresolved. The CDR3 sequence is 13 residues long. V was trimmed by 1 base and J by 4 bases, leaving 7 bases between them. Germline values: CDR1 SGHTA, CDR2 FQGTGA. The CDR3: CASSLNPRTEAFF. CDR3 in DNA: TGTGCCAGCAGCTTAAACCCTCGCACTGAAGCTTTCTTT. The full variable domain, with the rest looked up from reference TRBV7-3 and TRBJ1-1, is GAGVSQTPSNKVTEKGKYVELRCDPISGHTALYWYRQSLGQGPEFLIYFQGTGAADDSGLPNDRFFAVRPEGSVSTLKIQRTERGDSAVYLCASSLNPRTEAFFGQGTRLTVV.

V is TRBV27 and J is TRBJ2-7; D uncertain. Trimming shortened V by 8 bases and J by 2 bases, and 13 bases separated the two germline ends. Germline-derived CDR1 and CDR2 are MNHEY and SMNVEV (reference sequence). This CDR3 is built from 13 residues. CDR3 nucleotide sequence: TGTGCCAGCCGCACGACGGCTACCTACGAGCAGTACTTC. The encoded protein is CASRTTATYEQYF.

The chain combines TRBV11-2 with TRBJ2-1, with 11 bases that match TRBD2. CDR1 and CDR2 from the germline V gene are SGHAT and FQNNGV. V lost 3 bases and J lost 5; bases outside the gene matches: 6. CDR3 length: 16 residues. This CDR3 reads CASSFTSGRANNEQFF. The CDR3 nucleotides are TGTGCCAGCAGCTTTACTAGCGGGAGAGCTAACAATGAGCAGTTCTTC.